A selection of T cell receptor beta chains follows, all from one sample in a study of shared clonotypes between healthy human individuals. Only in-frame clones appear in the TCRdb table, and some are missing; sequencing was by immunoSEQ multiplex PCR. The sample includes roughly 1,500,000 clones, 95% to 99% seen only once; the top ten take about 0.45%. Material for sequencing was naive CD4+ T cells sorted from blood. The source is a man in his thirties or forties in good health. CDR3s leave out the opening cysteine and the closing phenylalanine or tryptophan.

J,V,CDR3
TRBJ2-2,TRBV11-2,ASSLGGGTGGELF
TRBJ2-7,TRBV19,ASSTIRLMGETRYEQY
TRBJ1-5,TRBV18,ASSPLGLDGAGGNQPQH
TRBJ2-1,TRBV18,ASSPDRTDEQF
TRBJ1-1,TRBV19,ASSMSGGNTEAF
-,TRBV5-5,ASSPGGIYEQY
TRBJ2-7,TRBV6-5,ASRRAGTQPYEQY
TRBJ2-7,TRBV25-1,ASSGGLAGGGGEQY
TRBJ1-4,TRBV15,ATSRVAVNEKLF
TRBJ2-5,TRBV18,ASSRGTLGETQY
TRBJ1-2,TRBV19,ASRSTGTDYGYT
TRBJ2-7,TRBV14,ASSQNRTSGTTYEQY
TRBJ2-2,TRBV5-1,ASLDLGGRNTGELF
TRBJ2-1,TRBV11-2,ASSLGLWGREYNEQF
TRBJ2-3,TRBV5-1,ASSAGQGAATQY
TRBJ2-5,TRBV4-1,ASSQADRGGETQY
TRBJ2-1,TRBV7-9,ASSLVSGRGHNEQF
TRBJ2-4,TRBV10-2,ASSGWGKNIQY
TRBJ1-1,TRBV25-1,ASSDPKGGGDAF
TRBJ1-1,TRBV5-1,ASSLVGYTEAF
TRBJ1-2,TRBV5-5,ASSFEGYGYT
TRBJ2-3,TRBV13,ASSSGGTDTQY
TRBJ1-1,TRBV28,ASSLWAGANTEAF
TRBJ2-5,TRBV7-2,ASSLDGRRQETQY
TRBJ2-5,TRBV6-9,ASSRTVQETQY
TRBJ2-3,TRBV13,ASSLAGTPVTDTQY
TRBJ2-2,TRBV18,ASSSGTGDTGELF
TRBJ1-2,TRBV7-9,ASSSGALGVGYT
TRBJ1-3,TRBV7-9,ASSLGETQGY
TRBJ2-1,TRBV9,ASSVGLSSHNEQF
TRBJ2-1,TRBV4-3,ASSQDDGEQF
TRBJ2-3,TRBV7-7,ASSLGTGADTQY
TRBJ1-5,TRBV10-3,AISDDGVSNQPQH
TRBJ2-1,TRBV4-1,ASSQQSVGTSYNEQF
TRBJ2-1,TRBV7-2,ASSLQLLDRVF
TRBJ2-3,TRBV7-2,ASSLVGGSSDTQY
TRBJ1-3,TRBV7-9,ASSFGGASSHSGNTIY
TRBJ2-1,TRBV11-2,ASSLDLRPPGKF
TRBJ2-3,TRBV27,ASSLIMRATDTQY
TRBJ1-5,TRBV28,ASRLPGNQPQH
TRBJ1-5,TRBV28,ASRRGGGSNQPQH
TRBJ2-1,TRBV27,ASSPWGQGNEQF
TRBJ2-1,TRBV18,ASSPRTSGSTYNEQF